This T cell receptor (beta chain) came from a study of T cells in Graves' hyperthyroidism and ophthalmopathy. In the case of this clonotype: What it binds is not known.

Germline assignment: CDR1 MNHEY and CDR2 SMNVEV (reference sequence). The CDR3 is 15 residues long. The V and J ends lost 5 bases and 5 bases respectively, with 18 bases between them. Uncontrolled infection, other autoimmune disease, pregnancy or lactation led to exclusion. Every diagnosis used clinical symptoms, serum thyroxine and TRAb, thyroid ultrasound and orbital computed tomography. Initially, at the first diagnosis of hyperthyroidism and before any ophthalmopathy symptoms, blood was sampled. General study results and limits: Researchers report that a 13 V-J model separated ophthalmopathy from stable hyperthyroidism.

Researchers amplified the TCR beta CDR3 regions from RNA transcripts. During a first-round RT-PCR of the TCR CDR3, the HTBI primer set was used. TCRdb called the multiplex PCR reads again in MiXCR, with one record for every CDR3 protein. The data hold around 700,000 distinct CDR3 sequences, with 18% observed a single time. The V call is TRBV27, the J call TRBJ2-5, with a weak D call TRBD2 (7 bases). The TCR comes from a woman aged 45-65 years with Graves' hyperthyroidism that later progressed to Graves' ophthalmopathy. The sequenced sample was blood. Here the CDR3 reads CASSPRRGAGETQYF. In DNA form, the CDR3 reads TGTGCCAGCAGTCCCCGTCGGGGGGCGGGGGAGACCCAGTACTTC.